These T cell receptor beta chains were read from a single sample in a study of T cell responses to AZD1222 COVID-19 vaccine. The protocol was immunoSEQ multiplex PCR, while the TCRdb copy is restricted to in-frame clones and leaves out a portion. Of around 46,000 clones in the sample, 75% to 90% were seen once. Here the sequenced sample was peripheral blood, taken 28 days after the second AZD1222 dose. The receptor source for this set is an adult who received the AZD1222 COVID-19 vaccine. The CDR3 runs from the conserved cysteine through the conserved F or W. The D gene is left open where the match is weak. Only part of the rows carry a size: once, few, many, or a class if the clone is expanded.

V gene	J gene	clone size	D gene	CDR3 protein	CDR3 DNA
TRBV6-1	TRBJ2-7	-	-	CASSEFGTVSYEQYF	TGTGCCAGCAGTGAATTTGGGACGGTTTCCTACGAGCAGTACTTC
TRBV18	TRBJ1-6	-	-	CASSPRTRDNSPLHF	TGTGCCAGCTCACCGAGAACTCGGGATAATTCACCCCTCCACTTT
TRBV4-3	TRBJ1-2	-	TRBD1	CASSPRTGGGKGYTF	TGCGCCAGCAGCCCGCGGACAGGGGGCGGGAAGGGCTACACCTTC
TRBV5-4	TRBJ1-3	-	-	CASSGESSGNTIYF	TGTGCCAGCAGCGGGGAGAGCTCTGGAAACACCATATATTTT
TRBV2	TRBJ2-3	-	TRBD2	CASNLAGETDTQYF	TGTGCCAGCAATCTAGCGGGGGAGACGGATACGCAGTATTTT
TRBV25-1	TRBJ2-7	-	TRBD1	CASSAPGQGDIEQYF	TGTGCCAGCAGTGCTCCCGGACAGGGGGACATCGAGCAGTACTTC
TRBV28	TRBJ2-2	-	-	CATARGSGELFF	TGTGCCACTGCCCGGGGTTCCGGGGAGCTGTTTTTT
TRBV9	TRBJ2-1	-	TRBD2	CASGAPSGGYNEQFF	TGTGCCAGCGGGGCGCCTAGCGGGGGATACAATGAGCAGTTCTTC
TRBV6-5	TRBJ1-1	few	-	CASSYSVSGNTEAFF	TGTGCCAGCAGTTACTCGGTTTCGGGGAACACTGAAGCTTTCTTT
TRBV28	TRBJ1-5	few	-	CASRPRDSNQPQHF	TGTGCCAGCAGGCCCCGGGATAGCAATCAGCCCCAGCATTTT
TRBV28	TRBJ2-5	-	-	CASSSGVRETQYF	TGTGCCAGCAGTTCCGGGGTGCGGGAGACCCAGTACTTC
TRBV5-1	TRBJ2-1	once	TRBD2	CASSRTSGVYNEQFF	TGCGCCAGCAGTCGAACTAGCGGGGTTTACAATGAGCAGTTCTTC
TRBV6-5	TRBJ2-7	-	TRBD2	CASSNPRGVVYEQYF	TGTGCCAGCAGTAACCCACGGGGGGTGGTCTACGAGCAGTACTTC
TRBV6-5	TRBJ2-7	-	-	CASSYQQGSYEQYF	TGTGCCAGCAGTTACCAACAGGGTTCCTACGAGCAGTACTTC
TRBV28	TRBJ2-2	-	-	CASRSQGTGELFF	TGTGCCAGCAGGTCTCAGGGAACCGGGGAGCTGTTTTTT
TRBV6-2/TRBV6-3	TRBJ1-1	-	-	CASSAGHIEAFF	TGTGCCAGCAGTGCCGGACATATTGAAGCTTTCTTT
TRBV6-1	TRBJ2-7	-	-	CASSDFRPYEQYF	TGTGCCAGCAGTGATTTCAGGCCCTACGAGCAGTACTTC
TRBV7-8	TRBJ2-5	-	TRBD1	CASSWGQGGTQYF	TGTGCCAGCAGCTGGGGACAGGGGGGGACCCAGTACTTC
TRBV7-6	TRBJ2-1	-	TRBD1	CASSFGTGPYNEQFF	TGTGCCAGCAGCTTTGGGACAGGACCCTACAATGAGCAGTTCTTC
TRBV4-2	TRBJ1-3	-	-	CASSHTTEISGNTIYF	TGTGCCAGCAGCCACACAACAGAAATCTCTGGAAACACCATATATTTT
TRBV7-2	TRBJ2-1	few	TRBD2	CASSLASGRSYNEQFF	TGTGCCAGCAGCTTAGCTAGCGGGAGATCTTACAATGAGCAGTTCTTC
TRBV7-9	TRBJ2-1	-	TRBD2	CASRRLPTSGRGYEQFF	TGTGCCAGCAGGAGACTCCCGACTAGCGGGAGGGGTTATGAGCAGTTCTTC
TRBV27	TRBJ2-3	once	-	CASKSMSATDTQYF	TGTGCCAGCAAGTCGATGAGCGCCACAGATACGCAGTATTTT
TRBV18	TRBJ1-5	-	TRBD1	CASSDQGAGDQPQHF	TGTGCCAGCTCAGATCAGGGGGCTGGGGATCAGCCCCAGCATTTT
TRBV19	TRBJ1-1	-	TRBD1	CASRRGRVAEAFF	TGTGCCAGCAGGAGGGGGCGAGTGGCTGAAGCTTTCTTT
TRBV5-1	TRBJ2-7	few	TRBD1	CASSLVPGQGPYEQYF	TGCGCCAGCAGCTTGGTACCTGGACAGGGCCCCTACGAGCAGTACTTC
TRBV12-5	TRBJ1-3	-	-	CASGSMPGGIFF	TGTGCTAGTGGTTCCATGCCCGGCGGTATATTTTTT
TRBV7-2	TRBJ1-4	-	TRBD1	CASSSQGAGSFEKLFF	TGTGCCAGCAGCTCACAGGGGGCCGGTAGTTTCGAAAAACTGTTTTTT
TRBV4-3	TRBJ1-2	-	-	CASSQDAGSVGYTF	TGCGCCAGCAGCCAAGACGCAGGGTCCGTTGGCTACACCTTC
TRBV5-5	TRBJ1-1	-	-	CASSLGVTEAFF	TGTGCCAGCAGCTTGGGCGTCACTGAAGCTTTCTTT
TRBV11-3	TRBJ1-6	-	-	CASSSDGNSPLHF	TGTGCCAGCAGCTCGGACGGTAATTCACCCCTCCACTTT
TRBV5-1	TRBJ2-1	-	-	CASSLALQGANEQFF	TGCGCCAGCAGCTTGGCCTTGCAGGGTGCCAATGAGCAGTTCTTC
TRBV7-2	TRBJ1-2	-	-	CASSFDGNYGYTF	TGTGCCAGCAGCTTTGACGGGAACTATGGCTACACCTTC
TRBV2	TRBJ2-2	-	-	CASRAGTASRTGELFF	TGTGCCAGCAGGGCTGGGACCGCCAGTAGGACCGGGGAGCTGTTTTTT
TRBV10-3	TRBJ2-6	-	TRBD1	CAISGQGSKANVLTF	TGTGCCATCAGTGGACAGGGCAGTAAGGCCAACGTCCTGACTTTC
TRBV21-1	TRBJ2-7	once	-	CASSVKTSYEQYF	TGTGCCAGCAGCGTAAAAACCTCCTACGAGCAGTACTTC
TRBV2	TRBJ2-2	-	-	CASGEDTQNTGELFF	TGTGCCAGCGGGGAGGACACCCAGAACACCGGGGAGCTGTTTTTT
TRBV7-2	TRBJ1-1	-	-	CASSPPGGHTEAFF	TGTGCCAGCAGCCCGCCGGGAGGACACACTGAAGCTTTCTTT
TRBV5-1	TRBJ2-5	-	TRBD2	CASSPGLAGAETQYF	TGCGCCAGCAGCCCCGGACTAGCGGGGGCTGAGACCCAGTACTTC
TRBV19	TRBJ2-1	-	-	CASSSRGHNEQFF	TGTGCCAGTAGTTCCAGGGGACACAATGAGCAGTTCTTC
TRBV27	TRBJ2-7	-	TRBD1	CASSLDRSVNEQYF	TGTGCCAGCAGTCTGGACAGGTCCGTTAACGAGCAGTACTTC
TRBV6-2/TRBV6-3	TRBJ2-7	-	TRBD1	CASSFPTGTGYEQYF	TGTGCCAGCAGTTTCCCCACGGGGACAGGGTACGAGCAGTACTTC
TRBV4-2	TRBJ1-1	-	-	CASSQDLPMTLRTEAFF	TGTGCCAGCAGCCAAGACTTACCCATGACCCTGCGGACTGAAGCTTTCTTT
TRBV10-3	TRBJ2-4	-	-	CAISDPQGKNIQYF	TGTGCCATCAGTGATCCACAGGGCAAAAACATTCAGTACTTC
TRBV25-1	TRBJ1-1	-	TRBD1	CASRSPFGTGRTEAFF	TGTGCCAGCAGATCCCCCTTCGGGACAGGTCGGACTGAAGCTTTCTTT
TRBV7-2	TRBJ2-7	once	TRBD2	CASSLRGGEQYF	TGTGCCAGCAGCTTAAGGGGAGGGGAGCAGTACTTC
TRBV6-5	TRBJ2-5	-	-	CARRRGAEETQYF	TGTGCCAGGCGAAGGGGGGCGGAGGAGACCCAGTACTTC
TRBV29-1	TRBJ1-2	-	-	CSVEDTLIRGYTF	TGCAGCGTTGAAGACACCCTCATAAGGGGCTACACCTTC
TRBV19	TRBJ2-1	-	-	CASSIKGDEQFF	TGTGCCAGTAGTATAAAAGGGGATGAGCAGTTCTTC
TRBV15	TRBJ2-7	-	-	CATSRETGGGYEQYF	TGTGCCACCAGCAGAGAAACAGGAGGGGGCTACGAGCAGTACTTC
TRBV7-9	TRBJ2-7	-	-	CASGRVYEQYF	TGTGCCAGCGGCAGGGTTTACGAGCAGTACTTC
TRBV7-9	TRBJ2-7	-	-	CASSSASYEQYF	TGTGCCAGCAGCTCGGCCTCCTACGAGCAGTACTTC
TRBV2	TRBJ2-1	-	-	CASRDTGRIREQFF	TGTGCCAGCAGAGACACGGGACGCATAAGGGAGCAGTTCTTC
TRBV10-3	TRBJ2-7	-	-	CAISESLAPLSGEQYF	TGTGCCATCAGTGAGTCCCTGGCCCCCCTCAGCGGCGAGCAGTACTTC